The 29 T cell receptor beta chains presented below share a single source sample, sequenced in a study of blood T cell repertoires in COVID-19. Sequencing used immunoSEQ multiplex PCR; TCRdb keeps in-frame clones, though not all of them. Of 200,000 or so clones listed, roughly 90% were seen once; the top ten hold about 8.8%. Material: PBMCs or T cells enriched from blood (not recorded which). The receptors originated from a woman under 30 who had recovered from COVID-19.

CDR3 DNA: TGTGCCAGCAGCCAAGGGGCGTGGCAGGCCTCACCCCTCCACTTT. It specifies CASSQGAWQASPLHF. The rearrangement joins TRBV3-1 (or the pseudogene TRBV3-2) to TRBJ1-6; D uncertain. CDR1 and CDR2 from the germline V gene are LGHDT and YNNKEL (reference sequence). V lost 1 base to trimming and J lost 10 bases, with 14 bases between them. CDR3 length: 15 residues.

This sequence joins TRBV7-9 and TRBJ1-2, with D maybe TRBD1 (5 bases). The V end was cut by 0 bases, the J end by 6 bases, with 11 bases between. Germline V gene sequence: CDR1 SEHNR, CDR2 FQNEAQ (reference sequence). The CDR3 has 14 residues. The CDR3 sequence is CASSLAAGRDGYTF. CDR3 coding DNA: TGTGCCAGCAGCTTAGCGGCGGGGCGAGATGGCTACACCTTC.

Of note for this clone: At one of its ends the junction is not consistent with the germline gene, which may arise from a read error. V is TRBV2 and J is TRBJ1-5; D is unclear. The CDR3 contains 13 residues. From germline, CDR1 is SNHLY and CDR2 FYNNEI. CDR3 amino acids: CASTETGNQPQHF. The CDR3 DNA follows: TGTGCCAGCACTGAAACGGGGAATCAGCCCCAGCATTTT. Drawing the rest from reference TRBV2 and TRBJ1-5, the complete variable domain is EPEVTQTPSHQVTQMGQEVILRCVPISNHLYFYWYRQILGQKVEFLVSFYNNEISEKSEIFDDQFSVERPDGSNFTLKIRSTKLEDSAMYFCASTETGNQPQHFGDGTRLSIL.

V usage is TRBV5-4 and J usage is TRBJ2-5; 10 bases match TRBD2. CDR3 size: 16 residues. The V gene's germline CDR1 is SGHNT and CDR2 YYREEE (reference sequence). V shed 2 bases and J 5 bases; nucleotides not matched to a gene: 9. CDR3 DNA: TGTGCCAGCAGCTTTAGAGAACTAGCGGGGCGGGAGACCCAGTACTTC. Its protein is CASSFRELAGRETQYF.

This chain joins TRBV14 and TRBJ1-1; D gene uncertain. Trimming stripped 6 bases from V and 4 bases from J, with 15 bases between. There are 14 residues in the CDR3. Germline values: CDR1 SGHDN, CDR2 FVKESK. CDR3 DNA sequence: TGTGCCAGCAGTAAAAGGGTGGAGGGCACTGAAGCTTTCTTT. This encodes CASSKRVEGTEAFF.

This chain joins TRBV19 and TRBJ1-5; 11 positions match TRBD1. Germline assignment: CDR1 LNHDA and CDR2 SQIVND (reference sequence). Trimming took 9 bases from V and 4 from J; bases not matched to a gene: 5. The CDR3 runs 14 residues. CDR3 loop: CASDGTGGNQPQHF. Here the CDR3 DNA reads TGTGCCAGCGATGGGACAGGGGGGAATCAGCCCCAGCATTTT.

This clone was seen only once. V gene TRBV5-1 combines with J gene TRBJ1-4, with D unclear. CDR3 size: 17 residues. Trimming removed 0 bases at V and 2 bases at J, with 14 bases between. Germline V CDR1 and CDR2: SGHRS, YFSETQ. The CDR3 coding sequence is TGCGCCAGCAGCTTGGATACTAGCTCCTCGACTAATGAAAAACTGTTTTTT. It codes for CASSLDTSSSTNEKLFF.

In this sample, this clone turned up once. The chain has TRBV5-6 and TRBJ1-1, with 9 positions matching TRBD1. The J segment lost 2 bases and the V segment lost 2 bases, leaving 10 bases of the junction unmatched. The germline CDR1 and CDR2 sequences are SGHDT and YYEEEE. The CDR3 spans 17 residues. The CDR3: CASSFGQGIRVNTEAFF. Here the CDR3 DNA reads TGTGCCAGCAGCTTTGGACAGGGGATTAGGGTAAACACTGAAGCTTTCTTT. The complete variable domain, with remaining parts taken from reference TRBV5-6 and TRBJ1-1, reads DAGVTQSPTHLIKTRGQQVTLRCSPKSGHDTVSWYQQALGQGPQFIFQYYEEEERQRGNFPDRFSGHQFPNYSSELNVNALLLGDSALYLCASSFGQGIRVNTEAFFGQGTRLTVV.

V gene TRBV7-9 combines with J gene TRBJ1-6, with TRBD1 identical over 7 bases. Losses at the gene ends were 2 bases for V and 7 bases for J; bases not matched to a gene: 5. The germline V gene encodes CDR1 SEHNR and CDR2 FQNEAQ (reference sequence). The CDR3 consists of 15 residues. For the CDR3, the DNA is TGTGCCAGCAGCTTATTATCGACAGGGAATTCACCCCTCCACTTT. It yields the protein CASSLLSTGNSPLHF.

This clone was picked up one time. V and J are TRBV4-2 and TRBJ2-3; D perhaps matches TRBD1 (6 bases). CDR1 and CDR2 from the germline V gene are LGHNA and YNFKEQ. Deletions cut 1 base from V and 3 bases from J, with 14 bases between. CDR3 length equals 16 residues. Written as DNA, the CDR3 is TGTGCCAGCAGCCAAGCTGGGGGCGCGTGGACAGATACGCAGTATTTT. It codes for CASSQAGGAWTDTQYF.

The gene calls are TRBV28 and TRBJ2-5; 7 bases line up with TRBD1. Germline-derived CDR1 and CDR2 are MDHEN and SYDVKM. The CDR3 totals 14 residues. Trimming at V came to 4 bases and at J to 7 bases, leaving 9 bases not matched to a gene. The CDR3 loop is CASSSWTGESTQYF. CDR3 coding DNA: TGTGCCAGCAGTTCGTGGACAGGCGAATCGACCCAGTACTTC. Using reference TRBV28 and TRBJ2-5 for the parts outside the CDR3, the full variable domain is DVKVTQSSRYLVKRTGEKVFLECVQDMDHENMFWYRQDPGLGLRLIYFSYDVKMKEKGDIPEGYSVSREKKERFSLILESASTNQTSMYLCASSSWTGESTQYFGPGTRLLVL.

The chain combines TRBV19 with TRBJ2-7; D is undetermined. CDR1 is LNHDA and CDR2 is SQIVND in the germline V gene (reference sequence). V dropped 4 bases and J dropped 0 bases, with 4 bases sitting between them. The CDR3 runs to 12 residues. The chain's CDR3 is CASSSNSYEQYF. CDR3 DNA sequence: TGTGCCAGTAGTAGTAACTCCTACGAGCAGTACTTC.

The rearrangement uses TRBV10-2 and TRBJ2-1; 15 bases fit TRBD2. The CDR3 consists of 16 residues. Looked up from germline, CDR1 is WSHSY and CDR2 is SAAADI. With 5 bases clipped from V and 6 bases from J, the junction kept 5 bases outside the gene matches. The CDR3 spells CASSPRTSGGANEQFF. CDR3 nucleotides: TGCGCCAGCAGTCCCCGGACTAGCGGGGGGGCCAATGAGCAGTTCTTC.

This chain connects TRBV2 to TRBJ2-7; TRBD2 matches 7 bases. With V trimmed by 6 bases and J by 0 bases, 5 bases remained unmatched. This CDR3 region has 14 residues. Germline assignment: CDR1 SNHLY and CDR2 FYNNEI. The CDR3 sequence: CASRTGGTSYEQYF. CDR3 DNA sequence: TGTGCCAGCAGAACGGGGGGTACCTCCTACGAGCAGTACTTC.

This rearrangement joins TRBV12-3 or TRBV12-4 to TRBJ1-2; D not certain. There are 11 residues in the CDR3. Trimming shortened V by 8 bases and J by 9 bases, and 13 bases separated the two germline ends. This CDR3 reads CASGLIGSYTF. In nucleotides, the CDR3 is TGTGCCAGCGGACTCATTGGGAGCTACACCTTC.

The chain is built from TRBV14 and TRBJ1-6; a possible D gene is TRBD1 (6 bases). Germline loops: CDR1 SGHDN, CDR2 FVKESK. The CDR3 extends over 13 amino acids. V was shortened by 2 bases and J by 7 bases, with 6 bases between the two germline ends. The CDR3 sequence is CASSQQGNSPLHF. As DNA, the CDR3 is TGTGCCAGCAGCCAACAGGGGAATTCACCCCTCCACTTT. Using reference TRBV14 and TRBJ1-6 for the parts outside the CDR3, the full variable domain is EAGVTQFPSHSVIEKGQTVTLRCDPISGHDNLYWYRRVMGKEIKFLLHFVKESKQDESGMPNNRFLAERTGGTYSTLKVQPAELEDSGVYFCASSQQGNSPLHFGNGTRLTVT.

This clone has only a few counts. The rearrangement uses TRBV19 and TRBJ1-2; D is undetermined. The germline V gene encodes CDR1 LNHDA and CDR2 SQIVND (reference sequence). Trimming removed 3 bases from V and 4 bases from J, with 15 bases in between. The CDR3 has 15 amino acids. CDR3 in amino acids: CASSIVEVGLYGYTF. The CDR3 DNA sequence: TGTGCCAGTAGTATCGTCGAGGTCGGTCTCTATGGCTACACCTTC.

The V and J genes are TRBV2 and TRBJ2-1; 9 bases align to TRBD2. The CDR3 has 15 amino acids. The germline V gene has CDR1 SNHLY and CDR2 FYNNEI. Unmatched junction bases numbered 6, after V lost 4 bases and J lost 5 bases. CDR3 coding DNA: TGTGCCAGCAGTGCCATGGGACTAGCCGACAATGAGCAGTTCTTC. Translating it yields CASSAMGLADNEQFF. Complete variable domain (other parts from reference TRBV2 and TRBJ2-1): EPEVTQTPSHQVTQMGQEVILRCVPISNHLYFYWYRQILGQKVEFLVSFYNNEISEKSEIFDDQFSVERPDGSNFTLKIRSTKLEDSAMYFCASSAMGLADNEQFFGPGTRLTVL.

The chain employs TRBV20-1 and TRBJ2-3; TRBD1 agrees at 7 bases. The germline V gene has CDR1 DFQATT and CDR2 SNEGSKA (reference sequence). The CDR3 covers 16 residues. Trimming removed 3 bases from V and 2 bases from J; junction bases left unmatched: 11. The CDR3 sequence is CSASAGTAFFTDTQYF. CDR3 nucleotide sequence: TGCAGTGCTAGTGCCGGGACAGCTTTTTTCACAGATACGCAGTATTTT.

This chain connects TRBV19 to TRBJ1-1; possible D gene TRBD1, 5 bases. This CDR3 spans 13 amino acids. CDR1 LNHDA and CDR2 SQIVND come from the germline V gene (reference sequence). Trimming pared 6 bases from V and 0 bases from J, leaving 8 bases between. The DNA for the CDR3 is TGTGCCAGTAGAGGGGTCGTGAACACTGAAGCTTTCTTT. Amino acids: CASRGVVNTEAFF.

The rearrangement joins TRBV5-1 to TRBJ1-2; D might be TRBD1 (5 bases). V lost 4 bases to trimming and J lost 8 bases, with 15 bases between them. Germline V lookup: CDR1 SGHRS, CDR2 YFSETQ. The CDR3 is made up of 13 amino acids. The DNA for the CDR3 is TGCGCCAGCAGCCAGACAGCCACTATAGGCTACACCTTC. Translation gives CASSQTATIGYTF.

The rearrangement joins TRBV18 to TRBJ2-1; 7 bases agree with TRBD2. CDR1 is KGHSH, CDR2 LQKENI, per germline. With 0 bases clipped from V and 7 bases from J, the junction kept 12 bases outside the gene matches. CDR3 length: 17 amino acids. The DNA of the CDR3 is TGTGCCAGCTCACCACCGGGGACTCGGCGGGGGACTAATGAGCAGTTCTTC. Translation gives CASSPPGTRRGTNEQFF.

The chain carries TRBV6-5 and TRBJ2-7; 10 bases match TRBD2. The J segment lost 3 bases and the V segment lost 6 bases, leaving 5 bases of the junction unmatched. The germline V gene encodes CDR1 MNHEY and CDR2 SVGAGI. The CDR3 consists of 14 residues. As DNA, the CDR3 is TGTGCCAGCAGCTATAGCGGGGGGCTCTACGAGCAGTACTTC. It yields the protein CASSYSGGLYEQYF.

This chain joins TRBV18 and TRBJ2-7; the D gene is possibly TRBD2 (6 bases). CDR1 and CDR2 from the germline V gene are KGHSH and LQKENI. Trimming pared 4 bases from V and 9 bases from J, leaving 16 bases between. This CDR3 has 13 amino acids. Here the CDR3 DNA reads TGTGCCAGCTCACTTCCCGGGACTCAAGGGCAGTACTTC. It yields the protein CASSLPGTQGQYF.

V gene TRBV6-1 combines with J gene TRBJ1-1, with D uncertain. V was pared by 2 bases and J by 5 bases, with 9 bases between. The CDR3 totals 13 residues. Germline CDR1 and CDR2: MNHNS and SASEGT. Here the CDR3 DNA reads TGTGCCAGCAGTGAAAACCTGAGGACTGAAGCTTTCTTT. This gives the protein CASSENLRTEAFF.

V is TRBV7-9 and J is TRBJ1-6, with unresolved D. The V gene lost 4 bases and the J gene lost 3 bases, with 16 bases spanning the gap. Germline lookup yields CDR1 SEHNR and CDR2 FQNEAQ (reference sequence). The CDR3 consists of 17 residues. The DNA of the CDR3 is TGTGCCAGCAGCTCATCTGGGTTAGCCCTCTATAATTCACCCCTCCACTTT. Its protein product is CASSSSGLALYNSPLHF.

The J gene is TRBJ1-5, the V gene TRBV7-2, with D maybe TRBD1 (6 bases). The germline V gene has CDR1 SGHTA and CDR2 FQGNSA. Trimming took off 5 bases at V and 4 bases at J, with 9 bases between the two ends. This CDR3 contains 13 residues. This CDR3 is CASSDQGNQPQHF. In DNA form, the CDR3 reads TGTGCCAGCAGCGACCAGGGGAATCAGCCCCAGCATTTT.

The CDR3 protein is CASSKGGHLSYNEQFF. CDR3 in DNA: TGTGCCAGCAGCAAAGGCGGACATCTCTCCTACAATGAGCAGTTCTTC. This chain connects TRBV21-1 to TRBJ2-1; TRBD1, the D gene given by the table, was not confirmed from the DNA. TRBV21-1 is annotated as a pseudogene. The CDR3 extends over 16 amino acids.

The chain links TRBV5-1 to TRBJ1-2; tentative D call: TRBD1 (5 bases). Trimming took off 4 bases at V and 2 bases at J, with 9 bases between the two ends. The CDR3 runs to 13 residues. Germline V gene data show CDR1 as SGHRS and CDR2 as YFSETQ. Here the CDR3 reads CASSPQENYGYTF. Written as DNA, the CDR3 is TGCGCCAGCAGCCCACAGGAGAACTATGGCTACACCTTC.